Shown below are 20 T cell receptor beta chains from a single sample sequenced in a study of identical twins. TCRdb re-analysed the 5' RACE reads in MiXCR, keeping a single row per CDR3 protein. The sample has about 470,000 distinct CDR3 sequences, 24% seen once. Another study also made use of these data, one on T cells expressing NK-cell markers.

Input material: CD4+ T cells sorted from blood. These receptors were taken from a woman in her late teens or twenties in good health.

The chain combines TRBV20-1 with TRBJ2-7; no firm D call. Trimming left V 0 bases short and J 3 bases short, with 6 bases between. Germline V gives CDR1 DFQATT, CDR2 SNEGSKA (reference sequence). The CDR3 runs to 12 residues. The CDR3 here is CSARDDNYEQYF. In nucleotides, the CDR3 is TGCAGTGCTAGAGACGACAACTACGAGCAGTACTTC.

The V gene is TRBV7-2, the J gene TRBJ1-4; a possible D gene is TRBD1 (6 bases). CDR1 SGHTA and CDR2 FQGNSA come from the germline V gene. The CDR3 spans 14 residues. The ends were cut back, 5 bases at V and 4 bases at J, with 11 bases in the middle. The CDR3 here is CASSPGVLNEKLFF. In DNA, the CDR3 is TGTGCCAGCAGCCCAGGGGTCCTTAATGAAAAACTGTTTTTT.

CDR3 nucleotide sequence: TGCGCCAGCAGCCTGACGGCGGGAGGTTACGAGCAGTACTTC. It is translated as CASSLTAGGYEQYF. This sequence joins TRBV5-1 and TRBJ2-7; 8 bases are shared with TRBD2. The V and J ends lost 4 bases and 4 bases, in that order; junction bases with no gene match: 7. The CDR3 extends over 14 amino acids. The V gene's germline CDR1 is SGHRS and CDR2 YFSETQ.

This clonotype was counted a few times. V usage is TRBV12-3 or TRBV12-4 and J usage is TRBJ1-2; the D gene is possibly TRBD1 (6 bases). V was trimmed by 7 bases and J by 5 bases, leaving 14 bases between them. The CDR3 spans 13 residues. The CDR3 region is CASTTGRSYGYTF. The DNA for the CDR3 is TGTGCCAGCACCACAGGGAGATCTTATGGCTACACCTTC.

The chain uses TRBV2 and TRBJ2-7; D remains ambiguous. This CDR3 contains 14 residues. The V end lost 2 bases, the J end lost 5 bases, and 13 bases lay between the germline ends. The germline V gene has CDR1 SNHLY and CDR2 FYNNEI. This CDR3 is CASSEQLGYDEQYF. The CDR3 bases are TGTGCCAGCAGTGAACAGCTGGGGTACGACGAGCAGTACTTC.

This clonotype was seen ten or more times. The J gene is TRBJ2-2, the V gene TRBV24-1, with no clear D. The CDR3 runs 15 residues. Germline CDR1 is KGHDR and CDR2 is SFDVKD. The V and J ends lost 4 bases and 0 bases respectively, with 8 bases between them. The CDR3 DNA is TGTGCCACCAGTGACGCAGCACCGAACACCGGGGAGCTGTTTTTT. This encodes CATSDAAPNTGELFF.

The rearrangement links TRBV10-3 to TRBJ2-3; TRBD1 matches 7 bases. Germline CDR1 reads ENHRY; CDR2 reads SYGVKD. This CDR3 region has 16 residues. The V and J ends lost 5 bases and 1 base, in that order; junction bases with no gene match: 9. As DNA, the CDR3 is TGTGCCATCAGTCCTAGGGACAGCCGAGGCACAGATACGCAGTATTTT. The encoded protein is CAISPRDSRGTDTQYF.

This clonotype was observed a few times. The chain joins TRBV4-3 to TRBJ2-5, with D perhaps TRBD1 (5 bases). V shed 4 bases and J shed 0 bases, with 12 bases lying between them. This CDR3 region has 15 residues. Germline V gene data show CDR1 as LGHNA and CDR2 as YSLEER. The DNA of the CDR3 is TGCGCCAGCAGCCTTACCCCAGGGTACCAAGAGACCCAGTACTTC. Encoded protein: CASSLTPGYQETQYF.

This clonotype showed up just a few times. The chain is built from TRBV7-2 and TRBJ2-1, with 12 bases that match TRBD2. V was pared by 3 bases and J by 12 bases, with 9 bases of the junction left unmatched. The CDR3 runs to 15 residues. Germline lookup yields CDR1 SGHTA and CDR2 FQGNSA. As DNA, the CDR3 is TGTGCCAGCAGCTTTAGCCGACTAGCGGGAGATCGGCAGTTCTTC. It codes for CASSFSRLAGDRQFF.

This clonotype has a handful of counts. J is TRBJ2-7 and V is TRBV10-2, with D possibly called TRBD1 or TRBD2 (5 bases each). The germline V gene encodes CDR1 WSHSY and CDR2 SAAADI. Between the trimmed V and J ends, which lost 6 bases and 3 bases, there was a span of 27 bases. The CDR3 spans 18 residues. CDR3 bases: TGCGCCAGCAGGGGCGTCGGGTCGGGACCCCTCGGGTACTACGAGCAGTACTTC. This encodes CASRGVGSGPLGYYEQYF.

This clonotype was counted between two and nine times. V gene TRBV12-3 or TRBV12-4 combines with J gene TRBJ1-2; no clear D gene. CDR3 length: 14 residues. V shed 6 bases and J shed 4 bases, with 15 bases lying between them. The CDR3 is CASRGIGPLYGYTF. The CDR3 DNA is TGTGCCAGCAGGGGAATAGGACCCCTCTATGGCTACACCTTC.

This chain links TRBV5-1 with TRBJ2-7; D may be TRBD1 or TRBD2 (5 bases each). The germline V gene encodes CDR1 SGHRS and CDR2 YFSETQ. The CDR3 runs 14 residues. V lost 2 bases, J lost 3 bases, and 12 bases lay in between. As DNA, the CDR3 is TGCGCCAGCAGCTTCCGGGACGGGGACTACGAGCAGTACTTC. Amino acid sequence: CASSFRDGDYEQYF.

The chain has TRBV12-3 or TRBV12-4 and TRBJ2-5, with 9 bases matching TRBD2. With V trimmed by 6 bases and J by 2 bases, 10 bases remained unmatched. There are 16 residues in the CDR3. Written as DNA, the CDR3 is TGTGCCAGCAGCCCCCTGTTCAGCGGGGGGCAAGAGACCCAGTACTTC. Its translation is CASSPLFSGGQETQYF.

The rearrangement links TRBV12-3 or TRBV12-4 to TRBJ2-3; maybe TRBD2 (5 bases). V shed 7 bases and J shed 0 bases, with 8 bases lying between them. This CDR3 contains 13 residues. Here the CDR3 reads CASTQRSTDTQYF. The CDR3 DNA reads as TGTGCCAGCACCCAGCGGAGCACAGATACGCAGTATTTT.

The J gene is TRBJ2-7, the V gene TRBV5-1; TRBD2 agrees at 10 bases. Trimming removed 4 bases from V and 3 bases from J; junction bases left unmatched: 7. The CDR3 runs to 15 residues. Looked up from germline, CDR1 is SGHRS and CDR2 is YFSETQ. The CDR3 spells CASSPRERGGYEQYF. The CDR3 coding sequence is TGCGCCAGCAGCCCCAGGGAGCGGGGGGGCTACGAGCAGTACTTC.

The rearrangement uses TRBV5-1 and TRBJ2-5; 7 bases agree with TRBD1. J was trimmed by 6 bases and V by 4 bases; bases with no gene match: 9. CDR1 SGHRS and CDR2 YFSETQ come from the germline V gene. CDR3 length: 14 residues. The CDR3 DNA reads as TGCGCCAGCAGCCCCGGGACAGAGAGAAAGACCCAGTACTTC. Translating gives CASSPGTERKTQYF.

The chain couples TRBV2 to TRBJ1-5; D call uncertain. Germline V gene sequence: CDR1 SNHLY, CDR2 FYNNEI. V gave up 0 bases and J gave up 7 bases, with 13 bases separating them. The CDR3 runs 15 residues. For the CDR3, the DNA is TGTGCCAGCAGTGAAGCTAGGAGGCCCGGGCAGCCCCAGCATTTT. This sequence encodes CASSEARRPGQPQHF.

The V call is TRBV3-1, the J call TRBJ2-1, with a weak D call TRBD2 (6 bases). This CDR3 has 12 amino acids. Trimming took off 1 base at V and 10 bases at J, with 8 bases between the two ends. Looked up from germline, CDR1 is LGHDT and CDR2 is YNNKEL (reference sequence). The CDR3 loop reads CASSQVAGEQFF. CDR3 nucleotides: TGTGCCAGCAGCCAAGTCGCGGGAGAGCAGTTCTTC.

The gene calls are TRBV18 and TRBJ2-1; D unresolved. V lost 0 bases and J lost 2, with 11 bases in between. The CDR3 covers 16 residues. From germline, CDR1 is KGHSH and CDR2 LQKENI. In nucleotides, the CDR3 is TGTGCCAGCTCACCACCCCTAAAAGCCCCCTACAATGAGCAGTTCTTC. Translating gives CASSPPLKAPYNEQFF.

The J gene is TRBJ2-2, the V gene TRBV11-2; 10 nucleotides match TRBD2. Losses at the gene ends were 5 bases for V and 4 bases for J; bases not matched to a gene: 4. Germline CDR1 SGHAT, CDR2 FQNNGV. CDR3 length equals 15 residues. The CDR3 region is CASSRIAGGTGELFF. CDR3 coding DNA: TGTGCCAGCAGCCGAATAGCGGGGGGCACCGGGGAGCTGTTTTTT.